This T cell receptor (beta chain) was sequenced in a study of T cells in Graves' hyperthyroidism and ophthalmopathy. RNA transcripts provided the source from which TCR beta CDR3 regions were amplified. With the HTBI primer set, the TCR CDR3 went through a first round of RT-PCR. TCRdb reprocessed the multiplex PCR reads with MiXCR, giving one entry per CDR3 protein. The repertoire includes over 400,000 distinct CDR3 sequences, about 14% of them detected once, and roughly 13% sits in the top ten. Enrolled ophthalmopathy patients presented with a Clinical Activity Score of at least 3, a NOSPECS grade of at least 4, and disease duration under 3 months. The study excluded patients with uncontrolled infection, other autoimmune disease, pregnancy or lactation. The diagnostic basis comprised clinical symptoms, serum thyroxine and TRAb, thyroid ultrasound and orbital computed tomography. This CDR3 is 13 amino acids long. Germline loops: CDR1 DFQATT, CDR2 SNEGSKA (reference sequence). V lost 6 bases and J lost 4; bases outside the gene matches: 7.

This clonotype was detected ten times or more. The sequencing input was blood. The TCR comes from a man aged 18 to 30 with Graves' ophthalmopathy. V and J are TRBV20-1 and TRBJ1-1; TRBD1 agrees at 8 bases. The CDR3 DNA sequence: TGCAGTGCCGAAGGTCAGGGGGCCACTGAAGCTTTCTTT. Translated: CSAEGQGATEAFF.